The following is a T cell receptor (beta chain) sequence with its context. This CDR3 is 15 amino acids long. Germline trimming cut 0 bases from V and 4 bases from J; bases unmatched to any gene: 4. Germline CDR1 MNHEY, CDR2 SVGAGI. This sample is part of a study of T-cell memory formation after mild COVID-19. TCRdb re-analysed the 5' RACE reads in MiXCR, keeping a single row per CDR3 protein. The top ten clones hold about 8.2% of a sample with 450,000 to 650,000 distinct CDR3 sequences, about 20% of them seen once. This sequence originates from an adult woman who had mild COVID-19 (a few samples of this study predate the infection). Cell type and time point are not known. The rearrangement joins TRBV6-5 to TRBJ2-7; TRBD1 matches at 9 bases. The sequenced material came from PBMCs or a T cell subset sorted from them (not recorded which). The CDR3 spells CASSYSNGQGYEQYF. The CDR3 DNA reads TGTGCCAGCAGTTACTCGAACGGACAGGGGTACGAGCAGTACTTC.